A single sample is the source of the 11 T cell receptor beta chains below, sequenced in a study of T cells in Graves' hyperthyroidism and ophthalmopathy. RNA transcripts served as the template for amplifying TCR beta CDR3 regions. The HTBI set primed first-round TCR CDR3 RT-PCR. One entry per CDR3 protein results from TCRdb running MiXCR on the multiplex PCR reads. Of around 690,000 distinct CDR3 sequences detected, about 18% appear once; the ten largest clones hold 15%. The sample was blood. These receptors all stem from a man aged 45-65 years with Graves' hyperthyroidism.

This clonotype appeared many times. The chain couples TRBV27 to TRBJ2-1, with D perhaps given as TRBD1 or TRBD2 (5 bases each). The V gene's germline CDR1 is MNHEY and CDR2 SMNVEV (reference sequence). The CDR3 consists of 14 residues. Between the trimmed V and J ends, which lost 9 bases and 7 bases, there was a span of 19 bases. The CDR3 nucleotides are TGTGCCAGTTCCCTGGGGGTTTTGGCTAATGAGCAGTTCTTC. This gives the protein CASSLGVLANEQFF.

Here the CDR3 DNA reads TGTGCCAGCAGTGAAAGCGGACTTCTAGGAAACACCATATATTTT. Amino acid sequence: CASSESGLLGNTIYF. This chain joins TRBV2 and TRBJ1-3; D unresolved. CDR1 is SNHLY and CDR2 is FYNNEI in the germline V gene. V was pared by 2 bases and J by 4 bases, with 12 bases between. The CDR3 consists of 15 residues.

This clonotype was seen a few times. This sequence joins TRBV14 and TRBJ2-5; 8 nucleotides line up with TRBD2. V gave up 0 bases and J gave up 0 bases; unmatched junction bases: 6. CDR3 size: 17 residues. Germline assignment: CDR1 SGHDN and CDR2 FVKESK. CDR3: CASSQDRAGAYQETQYF. The CDR3 region has the DNA TGTGCCAGCAGCCAAGATCGAGCGGGGGCGTACCAAGAGACCCAGTACTTC.

This rearrangement joins TRBV10-3 to TRBJ2-3, with D possibly being TRBD1 (5 bases). Trimming removed 6 bases at V and 3 bases at J, with 10 bases between. The CDR3 is 13 residues long. Looked up from germline, CDR1 is ENHRY and CDR2 is SYGVKD. The CDR3 loop reads CAIRSDRTDTQYF. The CDR3, as DNA: TGTGCCATCAGATCCGACAGAACAGATACGCAGTATTTT.

This clonotype was seen at least ten times. The chain is built from TRBV28 and TRBJ2-7, with D tentatively TRBD1 (6 bases). V lost 3 bases and J 0 bases, leaving 18 bases between the germline ends. CDR1 and CDR2 from the germline V gene are MDHEN and SYDVKM. The CDR3 sequence is 17 residues long. The CDR3 reads CASSFSGTLPSSYEQYF. The CDR3 nucleotides are TGTGCCAGCAGTTTCTCCGGGACACTGCCGAGCTCCTACGAGCAGTACTTC.

This clonotype was observed at least ten times. V usage is TRBV15 and J usage is TRBJ1-1, with 7 bases fitting TRBD1. The CDR3 runs to 16 residues. V lost 0 bases, J lost 1 base, and 5 bases stayed unmatched. Germline V CDR1 and CDR2: LNHNV, YYDKDF (reference sequence). The CDR3 loop is CATSRDPAGGNTEAFF. CDR3 in DNA: TGTGCCACCAGCAGAGATCCCGCAGGGGGGAACACTGAAGCTTTCTTT. Looking up the rest from reference TRBV15 and TRBJ1-1 gives the full variable domain: DAMVIQNPRYQVTQFGKPVTLSCSQTLNHNVMYWYQQKSSQAPKLLFHYYDKDFNNEADTPDNFQSRRPNTSFCFLDIRSPGLGDTAMYLCATSRDPAGGNTEAFFGQGTRLTVV.

The genes are TRBV6-2 or TRBV6-3 and TRBJ1-5; 7 bases match TRBD1. The ends lost 6 bases at V and 1 base at J; junction bases unmatched: 12. The CDR3 is 17 amino acids. Per the germline V gene, CDR1 is MNHEY and CDR2 is SVGEGT. Here the CDR3 reads CASSQGGEGQSNQPQHF. The CDR3 DNA is TGTGCCAGCAGCCAAGGCGGGGAGGGACAGAGCAATCAGCCCCAGCATTTT.

This CDR3 reads CASSPTTATDTQYF. CDR3 DNA sequence: TGTGCCAGCAGCCCTACGACAGCCACAGATACGCAGTATTTT. The chain couples TRBV3-1 to TRBJ2-3, with TRBD1 as a possible D gene (5 bases). The CDR3 sequence is 14 residues long. V gave up 4 bases and J gave up 2 bases, with 10 bases separating them. In germline, CDR1 is LGHDT, CDR2 YNNKEL (reference sequence).

This clonotype was picked up a small number of times. The rearrangement links TRBV24-1 to TRBJ2-1; 8 nucleotides line up with TRBD2. J lost 4 bases, V lost 0 bases, and 4 bases had no gene match. Germline CDR1 KGHDR, CDR2 SFDVKD. The length of the CDR3 is 16 residues. The CDR3 nucleotides read TGTGCCACCAGTGATTTGACTAGCGGCCAATACAATGAGCAGTTCTTC. Encoded protein: CATSDLTSGQYNEQFF.

The chain uses TRBV12-5 and TRBJ1-2; no firm D call. V lost 0 bases, J lost 2 bases, and 10 bases lay in between. Germline V gene sequence: CDR1 LGHNT, CDR2 FRNRAP. This CDR3 spans 15 amino acids. Here the CDR3 DNA reads TGTGCTAGTGGTTTGGTCCACTCGGGGAACTATGGCTACACCTTC. Its translation: CASGLVHSGNYGYTF.

This clonotype has at least ten counts. This chain connects TRBV9 to TRBJ2-5; unclear D gene. The V end was cut by 3 bases, the J end by 2 bases, with 8 bases between. CDR3 length equals 13 residues. In germline, CDR1 is SGDLS, CDR2 YYNGEE. This CDR3 is CASSGRDQETQYF. CDR3 coding DNA: TGTGCCAGCAGCGGGCGAGATCAAGAGACCCAGTACTTC.